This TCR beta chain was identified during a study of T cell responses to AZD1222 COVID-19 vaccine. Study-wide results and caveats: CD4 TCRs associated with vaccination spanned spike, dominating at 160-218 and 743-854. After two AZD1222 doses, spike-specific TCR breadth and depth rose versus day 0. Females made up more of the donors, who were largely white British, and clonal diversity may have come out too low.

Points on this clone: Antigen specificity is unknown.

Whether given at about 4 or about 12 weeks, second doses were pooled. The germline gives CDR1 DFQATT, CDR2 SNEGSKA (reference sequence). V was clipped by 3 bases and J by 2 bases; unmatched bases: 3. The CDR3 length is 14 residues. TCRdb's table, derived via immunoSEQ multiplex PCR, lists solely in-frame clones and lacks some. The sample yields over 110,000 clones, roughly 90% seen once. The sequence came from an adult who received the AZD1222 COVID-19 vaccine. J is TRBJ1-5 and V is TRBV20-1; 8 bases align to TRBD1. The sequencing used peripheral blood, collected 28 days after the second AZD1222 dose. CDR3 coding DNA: TGCAGTGCTAGTCAGGGGGCGGGCAATCAGCCCCAGCATTTT. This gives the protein CSASQGAGNQPQHF.